One and the same sample provided the 15 T cell receptor beta chains below, sequenced in a study of blood T cell repertoires in COVID-19. Produced via immunoSEQ multiplex PCR; TCRdb's table is partial and in-frame only. The sample has around 30,000 clones, around 74% seen once. Sequencing was performed on peripheral blood. All receptors derive from a woman aged 70-85 years with active or convalescent COVID-19.

The chain links TRBV21-1 to TRBJ2-3; TRBD1 reflects the table's D call only, with no check against the DNA. TRBV21-1 is marked as a pseudogene. The CDR3 length is 17 residues. For the CDR3, the DNA is TGTGCCAGCAGCAGCCCAGGGTCCAGGATTCGCACAGATACGCAGTATTTT. This encodes CASSSPGSRIRTDTQYF.

V gene TRBV19 combines with J gene TRBJ1-1, with 9 bases fitting TRBD1. Germline CDR1 reads LNHDA; CDR2 reads SQIVND (reference sequence). CDR3 length equals 17 residues. The V segment lost 3 bases and the J segment 4 bases; nucleotides outside the gene matches: 12. CDR3 in amino acids: CASSIKTGQGMATEAFF. The CDR3, as DNA: TGTGCCAGTAGTATTAAAACAGGACAGGGGATGGCCACTGAAGCTTTCTTT. Together with reference TRBV19 and TRBJ1-1, the CDR3 gives the full variable domain: DGGITQSPKYLFRKEGQNVTLSCEQNLNHDAMYWYRQDPGQGLRLIYYSQIVNDFQKGDIAEGYSVSREKKESFPLTVTSAQKNPTAFYLCASSIKTGQGMATEAFFGQGTRLTVV.

The rearrangement joins TRBV18 to TRBJ2-2; D is ambiguous. The CDR3 is made up of 12 amino acids. The ends were cut back, 2 bases at V and 6 bases at J, with 4 bases in the middle. CDR1 and CDR2 (germline): KGHSH, LQKENI. CDR3 residues: CASSPDSGELFF. As DNA, the CDR3 is TGTGCCAGCTCACCAGACTCCGGGGAGCTGTTTTTT.

This clone was picked up a small number of times. This chain joins TRBV30 and TRBJ1-1; a possible D gene is TRBD1 (6 bases). Germline values: CDR1 GTSNPN, CDR2 SVGIG (reference sequence). The CDR3 consists of 13 residues. Trimming left V 3 bases short and J 0 bases short, with 8 bases between. The CDR3 is CAWRQGLNTEAFF. Written as DNA, the CDR3 is TGTGCCTGGAGACAGGGTTTGAACACTGAAGCTTTCTTT.

The gene calls are TRBV2 and TRBJ2-5; TRBD2 agrees at 13 bases. Germline-derived CDR1 and CDR2 are SNHLY and FYNNEI. CDR3 length equals 16 residues. Trimming removed 8 bases from V and 6 bases from J; junction bases left unmatched: 12. The CDR3 DNA is TGTGCCAGCCAGGGCGCGGGACTAGCGGGGCCTAAGACCCAGTACTTC. Translating gives CASQGAGLAGPKTQYF.

In its sample, this clone was seen a few times. The rearrangement links TRBV7-9 to TRBJ1-1; unclear D gene. Trimming removed 5 bases at V and 0 bases at J, with 7 bases between. CDR3 size: 13 residues. The V gene's germline CDR1 is SEHNR and CDR2 FQNEAQ (reference sequence). CDR3 sequence (DNA): TGTGCCAGCAGCACGACACTGAACACTGAAGCTTTCTTT. It yields the protein CASSTTLNTEAFF.

This chain links TRBV7-3 with TRBJ2-1; 9 bases agree with TRBD2. Germline V gene sequence: CDR1 SGHTA, CDR2 FQGTGA. J was trimmed by 10 bases and V by 4 bases; bases with no gene match: 14. This CDR3 comprises 16 residues. CDR3 DNA: TGTGCCAGCAGCTGGGACTCCGGGAGCGGGGGGCGCGAGCAGTTCTTC. Translation gives CASSWDSGSGGREQFF. The full variable domain, with the rest looked up from reference TRBV7-3 and TRBJ2-1, is GAGVSQTPSNKVTEKGKYVELRCDPISGHTALYWYRQSLGQGPEFLIYFQGTGAADDSGLPNDRFFAVRPEGSVSTLKIQRTERGDSAVYLCASSWDSGSGGREQFFGPGTRLTVL.

CDR3 DNA: TGTGCCAGCTCACAATTCGGCACAGGGACTGAAAAACTGTTTTTT. Protein: CASSQFGTGTEKLFF. The rearrangement joins TRBV18 to TRBJ1-4; weak D call: TRBD1 (6 bases). Germline CDR1 KGHSH, CDR2 LQKENI. V lost 4 bases and J 7 bases, leaving 16 bases between the germline ends. This CDR3 region has 15 residues. Full variable domain (remainder filled in from reference TRBV18 and TRBJ1-4): NAGVMQNPRHLVRRRGQEARLRCSPMKGHSHVYWYRQLPEEGLKFMVYLQKENIIDESGMPKERFSAEFPKEGPSILRIQQVVRGDSAAYFCASSQFGTGTEKLFFGSGTQLSVL.

The V call is TRBV27, the J call TRBJ1-6, with 8 bases lining up with TRBD1. The CDR3 runs to 15 residues. Trimming at V came to 5 bases and at J to 8 bases, leaving 8 bases not matched to a gene. Germline CDR1 reads MNHEY; CDR2 reads SMNVEV (reference sequence). Written as DNA, the CDR3 is TGTGCCAGCAGTCTAACCCTGACAGGGGATTCACCCCTCCACTTT. This gives the protein CASSLTLTGDSPLHF.

The rearrangement links TRBV5-6 to TRBJ1-5; 8 bases fit TRBD1. V lost 4 bases to trimming and J lost 7 bases; unmatched junction nucleotides: 7. CDR3 length equals 14 residues. The germline gives CDR1 SGHDT, CDR2 YYEEEE. CDR3 nucleotides: TGTGCCAGCAGCGTAGGACAGGGAAGGCAGCCCCAGCATTTT. This codes for CASSVGQGRQPQHF. Full variable domain (rest looked up from reference TRBV5-6 and TRBJ1-5): DAGVTQSPTHLIKTRGQQVTLRCSPKSGHDTVSWYQQALGQGPQFIFQYYEEEERQRGNFPDRFSGHQFPNYSSELNVNALLLGDSALYLCASSVGQGRQPQHFGDGTRLSIL.

The genes are TRBV2 and TRBJ1-3; a weak D match, TRBD1 (5 bases). Germline V gene data show CDR1 as SNHLY and CDR2 as FYNNEI. The CDR3 sequence is 15 residues long. With 4 bases removed from V and 0 bases from J, the gap between germline ends came to 10 bases. For the CDR3, the DNA is TGTGCCAGCAGTGCCACAGGAATCTCTGGAAACACCATATATTTT. Translated, it gives CASSATGISGNTIYF.

This chain joins TRBV3-1 (or the pseudogene TRBV3-2) and TRBJ2-3, with D maybe TRBD2 (6 bases). The V gene lost 4 bases and the J gene lost 2 bases, with 13 bases spanning the gap. This CDR3 is built from 15 residues. The germline CDR1 and CDR2 sequences are LGHDT and YNNKEL (reference sequence). The CDR3 coding sequence is TGTGCCAGCAGCCCCCGGGCGGGGAACACAGATACGCAGTATTTT. Residues: CASSPRAGNTDTQYF.

The genes are TRBV6-2 or TRBV6-3 and TRBJ1-2; D is uncertain. The V end lost 2 bases, the J end lost 4 bases, and 8 bases lay between the germline ends. CDR1 is MNHEY and CDR2 is SVGEGT in the germline V gene. This CDR3 contains 13 residues. The CDR3 sequence is CASSYEGGYGYTF. The CDR3 DNA follows: TGTGCCAGCAGTTACGAGGGAGGCTATGGCTACACCTTC.

CDR3 sequence reads: CAWSAGTTEAFF. CDR3 in DNA: TGTGCCTGGAGTGCCGGGACTACTGAAGCTTTCTTT. J is TRBJ1-1 and V is TRBV30; maybe TRBD1 (5 bases). The CDR3 loop spans 12 amino acids. Germline values: CDR1 GTSNPN, CDR2 SVGIG (reference sequence). V was trimmed by 1 base and J by 5 bases, leaving 8 bases between them.

The V call is TRBV30, the J call TRBJ1-1; D unresolved. The germline V gene encodes CDR1 GTSNPN and CDR2 SVGIG (reference sequence). Deletions cut 0 bases from V and 8 bases from J, with 10 bases between. The CDR3 has 12 amino acids. The CDR3 DNA is TGTGCCTGGAGTGTACTATCGGGAGAAGCTTTCTTT. The encoded protein is CAWSVLSGEAFF.